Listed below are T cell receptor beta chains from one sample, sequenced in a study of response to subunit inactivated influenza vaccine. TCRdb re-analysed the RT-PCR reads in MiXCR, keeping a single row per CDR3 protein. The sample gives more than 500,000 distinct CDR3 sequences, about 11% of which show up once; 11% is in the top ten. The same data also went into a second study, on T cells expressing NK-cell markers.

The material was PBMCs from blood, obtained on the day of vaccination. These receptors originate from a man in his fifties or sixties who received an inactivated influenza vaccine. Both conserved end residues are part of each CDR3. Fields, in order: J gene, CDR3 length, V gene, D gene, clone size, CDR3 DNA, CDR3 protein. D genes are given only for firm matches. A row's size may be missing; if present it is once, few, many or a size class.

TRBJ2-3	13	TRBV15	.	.	TGTGCCACCAGCAGACAGGGAGCAGATACGCAGTATTTT	CATSRQGADTQYF
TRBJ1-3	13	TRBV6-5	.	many	TGTGCCAGCCTAGCTTACTCTGGAAACACCATATATTTT	CASLAYSGNTIYF
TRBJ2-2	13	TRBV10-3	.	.	TGTGCCATCAGTGAGACATACACCGGGGAGCTGTTTTTT	CAISETYTGELFF
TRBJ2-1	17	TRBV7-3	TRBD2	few	TGTGCCAGCAGCCCGGGGACTAGCGGTTTCGACGGCAATGAGCAGTTCTTC	CASSPGTSGFDGNEQFF
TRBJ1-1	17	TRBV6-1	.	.	TGTGCCAGCAGCGACTTTAGACGGGGCCTGAGCAACACTGAAGCTTTCTTT	CASSDFRRGLSNTEAFF
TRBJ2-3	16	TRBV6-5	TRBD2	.	TGTGCCAGCAGTTACTTGACTAGCGGGAGGGCGGATACGCAGTATTTT	CASSYLTSGRADTQYF
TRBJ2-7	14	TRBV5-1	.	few	TGCGCCAGCAGCCTGCTTGGGGGGATCTACGAGCAGTACTTC	CASSLLGGIYEQYF
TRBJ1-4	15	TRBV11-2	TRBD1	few	TGTGCCAGCAGCCCCCAGGGGGTGGGTAATGAAAAACTGTTTTTT	CASSPQGVGNEKLFF
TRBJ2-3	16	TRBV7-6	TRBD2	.	TGTGCCAGCAGCTCATCTAGCGGGGCTTACACAGATACGCAGTATTTT	CASSSSSGAYTDTQYF
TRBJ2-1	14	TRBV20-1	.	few	TGCAGTGCTAGAACTCCTCTCGCGGGATATGAGCAGTTCTTC	CSARTPLAGYEQFF
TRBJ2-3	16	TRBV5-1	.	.	TGCGCCAGCAGCTTGGGACATATCGCGGACACAGATACGCAGTATTTT	CASSLGHIADTDTQYF
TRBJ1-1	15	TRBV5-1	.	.	TGCGCCAGCAGCCCTCTCACCAGGATGAACACTGAAGCTTTCTTT	CASSPLTRMNTEAFF
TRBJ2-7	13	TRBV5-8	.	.	TGTGCCAGCAGCTCGAGCACGCACTACGAGCAGTACTTC	CASSSSTHYEQYF
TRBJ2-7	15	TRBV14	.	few	TGTGCCAGCAGCCAAGCTGTGGGCCTCGCCTACGAGCAGTACTTC	CASSQAVGLAYEQYF
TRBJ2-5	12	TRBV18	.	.	TGTGCCAGCTCACCGGCTTTTGAGACCCAGTACTTC	CASSPAFETQYF
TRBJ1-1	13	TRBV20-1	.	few	TGCAGTGCGATCCCAGCGGGTAAAACTGAAGCTTTCTTT	CSAIPAGKTEAFF
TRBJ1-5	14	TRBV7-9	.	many	TGTGCCAGCAGCTTTGGCCTAGACAATCAGCCCCAGCATTTT	CASSFGLDNQPQHF
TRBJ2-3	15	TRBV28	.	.	TGTGCCAGCAGTTTGAAGGACCCCTGGACGGATACGCAGTATTTT	CASSLKDPWTDTQYF
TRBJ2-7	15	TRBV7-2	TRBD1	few	TGTGCCAGCAGCACCGATGACAGGGTGGGTGGCGAGCAGTACTTC	CASSTDDRVGGEQYF
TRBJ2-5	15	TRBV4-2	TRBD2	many	TGTGCCAGCAGCAGTGCGAGCGGGGTCGCGGAGACCCAGTACTTC	CASSSASGVAETQYF
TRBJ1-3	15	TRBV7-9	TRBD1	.	TGTGCCAGCGCGTCGGGACAGATCTCTGGAAACACCATATATTTT	CASASGQISGNTIYF
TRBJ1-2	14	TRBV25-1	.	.	TGTGCCAGCAGTGAATACGGGGATAACTATGGCTACACCTTC	CASSEYGDNYGYTF
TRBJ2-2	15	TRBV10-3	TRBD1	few	TGTGCCATCAACCCGGGACAGTTGAACACCGGGGAGCTGTTTTTT	CAINPGQLNTGELFF
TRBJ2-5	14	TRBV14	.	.	TGTGCCAGCAGCCAAATAACCACACGAGAGACCCAGTACTTC	CASSQITTRETQYF